The 3 T cell receptor beta chains below were found in one sample sequenced in a study of OX40 agonist ivuxolimab in advanced cancers. The data were produced by immunoSEQ multiplex PCR, yet TCRdb's version contains in-frame clones alone and is incomplete. Of roughly 45,000 clones in the sample, around 90% are singletons; the top ten hold around 6.7%. This specimen consisted of CD4+ or CD8+ T cells sorted from blood, obtained in a trial of the OX40 agonist ivuxolimab. The receptors were sampled from an adult with an advanced solid tumor such as melanoma, head and neck, liver or kidney cancer.

The rearrangement uses TRBV27 and TRBJ1-6, with D possibly TRBD1 on 6 matching bases. Germline values: CDR1 MNHEY, CDR2 SMNVEV (reference sequence). The CDR3 spans 14 residues. V shed 3 bases and J shed 14 bases, with 17 bases lying between them. This CDR3 reads CASSLGHFPVSLHF. Written as DNA, the CDR3 is TGTGCCAGCAGTTTGGGACATTTCCCCGTGTCCCTCCACTTT.

J is TRBJ1-6 and V is TRBV5-1; TRBD1 might be the D (5 bases). V lost 4 bases to trimming and J lost 4 bases, with 18 bases between them. The CDR3 sequence is 17 residues long. The V gene's germline CDR1 is SGHRS and CDR2 YFSETQ. The CDR3 bases are TGCGCCAGCAGCCCCTTGCCTCCGGGACGGTATAATTCACCCCTCCACTTT. Amino acids: CASSPLPPGRYNSPLHF.

The genes are TRBV20-1 and TRBJ1-2; the D is unclear. CDR1 is DFQATT, CDR2 SNEGSKA, per germline (reference sequence). CDR3 length: 11 amino acids. Trimming removed 3 bases at V and 4 bases at J, with 6 bases between. The CDR3 loop reads CSASWVYGYTF. As DNA, the CDR3 is TGCAGTGCTAGTTGGGTCTATGGCTACACCTTC.